This T cell receptor (beta chain) was retrieved from a study of T cell changes during pregnancy in multiple sclerosis. The CDR3 length is 13 residues. V shed 1 base and J shed 4 bases, with 7 bases lying between them. Germline values: CDR1 MNHEY, CDR2 SVGAGI. Using immunoSEQ multiplex PCR, the repertoire was profiled, and TCRdb retains in-frame clones only, with some absent. The sample has tens of thousands of clones, 93% seen once. This clone was seen once. The chain links TRBV6-5 to TRBJ1-1; D not resolved. This specimen consisted of CD8+ T cells from peripheral blood mononuclear cells, obtained in the third trimester of pregnancy. The sequence was obtained from a female donor with multiple sclerosis, enrolled in a pregnancy study. CDR3: CASSYLGGTEAFF. CDR3 bases: TGTGCCAGCAGTTACTTGGGAGGCACTGAAGCTTTCTTT.